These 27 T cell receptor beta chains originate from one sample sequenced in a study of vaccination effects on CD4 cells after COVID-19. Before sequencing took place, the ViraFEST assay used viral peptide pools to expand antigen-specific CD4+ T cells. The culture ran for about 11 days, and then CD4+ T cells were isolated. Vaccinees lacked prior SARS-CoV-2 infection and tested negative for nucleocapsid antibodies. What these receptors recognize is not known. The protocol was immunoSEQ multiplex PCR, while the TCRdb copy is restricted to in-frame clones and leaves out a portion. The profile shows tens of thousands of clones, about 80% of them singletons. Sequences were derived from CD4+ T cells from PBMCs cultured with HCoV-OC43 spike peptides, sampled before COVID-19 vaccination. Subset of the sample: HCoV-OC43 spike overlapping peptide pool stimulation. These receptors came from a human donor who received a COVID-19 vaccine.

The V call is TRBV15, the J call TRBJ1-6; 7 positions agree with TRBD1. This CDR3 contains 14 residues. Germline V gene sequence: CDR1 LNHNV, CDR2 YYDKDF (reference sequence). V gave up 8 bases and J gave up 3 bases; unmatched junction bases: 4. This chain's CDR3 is CATVDRFYNSPLHF. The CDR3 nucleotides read TGTGCCACCGTGGACAGGTTCTATAATTCACCCCTCCACTTT.

The DNA for the CDR3 is TGTGCCAGCAGCCAAGGGCGGTACACCGGGGAGCTGTTTTTT. It is translated as CASSQGRYTGELFF. The rearrangement uses TRBV14 and TRBJ2-2; no definite D call. Germline V gene sequence: CDR1 SGHDN, CDR2 FVKESK. This CDR3 has 14 amino acids. The ends were cut back, 1 base at V and 3 bases at J, with 6 bases in the middle.

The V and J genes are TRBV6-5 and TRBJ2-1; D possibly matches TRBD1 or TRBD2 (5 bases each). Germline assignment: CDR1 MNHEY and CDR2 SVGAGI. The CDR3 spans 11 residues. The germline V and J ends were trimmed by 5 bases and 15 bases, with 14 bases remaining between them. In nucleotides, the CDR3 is TGTGCCAGCAGTCCCGGGACGGCGTTGTTCTTC. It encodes CASSPGTALFF.

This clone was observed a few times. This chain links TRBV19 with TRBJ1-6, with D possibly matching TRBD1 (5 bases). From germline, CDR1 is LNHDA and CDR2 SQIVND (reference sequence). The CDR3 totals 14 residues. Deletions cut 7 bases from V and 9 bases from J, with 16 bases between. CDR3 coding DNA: TGTGCCAGTACCGCTGCGGGGGGGTTTTCACCCCTCCACTTT. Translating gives CASTAAGGFSPLHF.

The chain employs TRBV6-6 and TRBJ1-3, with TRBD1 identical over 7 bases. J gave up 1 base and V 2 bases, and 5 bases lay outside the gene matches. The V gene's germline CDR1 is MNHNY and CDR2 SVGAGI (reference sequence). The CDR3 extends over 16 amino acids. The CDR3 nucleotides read TGTGCCAGCAGTTACCCCGGGACAGTTTCTGGAAACACCATATATTTT. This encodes CASSYPGTVSGNTIYF.

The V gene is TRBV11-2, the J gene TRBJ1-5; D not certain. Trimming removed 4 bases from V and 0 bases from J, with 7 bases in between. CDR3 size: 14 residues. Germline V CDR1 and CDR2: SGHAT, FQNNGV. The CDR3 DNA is TGTGCCAGCAGCTCACAATCTAGCAATCAGCCCCAGCATTTT. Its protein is CASSSQSSNQPQHF.

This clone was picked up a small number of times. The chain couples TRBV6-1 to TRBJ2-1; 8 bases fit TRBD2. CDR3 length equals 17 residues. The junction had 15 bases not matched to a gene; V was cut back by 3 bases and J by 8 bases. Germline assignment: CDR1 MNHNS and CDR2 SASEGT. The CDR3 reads CASSDGPGRGADHEQFF. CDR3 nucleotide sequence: TGTGCCAGCAGTGACGGACCCGGGCGGGGGGCCGACCATGAGCAGTTCTTC.

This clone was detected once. This chain's CDR3 is CASRNGLEGAYEQFF. The CDR3 DNA reads TGCGCCAGCAGGAACGGACTAGAAGGGGCCTATGAGCAGTTCTTC. The gene calls are TRBV5-1 and TRBJ2-1; 7 nucleotides match TRBD2. After removal of 5 bases from V and 8 bases from J, the junction contained 13 bases not matched to a gene. The CDR3 contains 15 residues. Germline-derived CDR1 and CDR2 are SGHRS and YFSETQ.

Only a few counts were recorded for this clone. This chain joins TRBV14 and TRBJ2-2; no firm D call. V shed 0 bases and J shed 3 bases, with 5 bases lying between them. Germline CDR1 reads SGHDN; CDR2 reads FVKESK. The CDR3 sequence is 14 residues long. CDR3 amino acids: CASSQDVYTGELFF. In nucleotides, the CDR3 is TGTGCCAGCAGCCAAGATGTTTACACCGGGGAGCTGTTTTTT.

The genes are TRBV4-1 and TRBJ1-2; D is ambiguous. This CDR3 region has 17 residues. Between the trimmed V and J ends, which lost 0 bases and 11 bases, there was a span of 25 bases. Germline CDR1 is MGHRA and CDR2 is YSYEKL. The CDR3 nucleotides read TGCGCCAGCAGCCAAGATCTAATAGACACTATTGAGGTTGGTTACACCTTC. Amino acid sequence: CASSQDLIDTIEVGYTF.

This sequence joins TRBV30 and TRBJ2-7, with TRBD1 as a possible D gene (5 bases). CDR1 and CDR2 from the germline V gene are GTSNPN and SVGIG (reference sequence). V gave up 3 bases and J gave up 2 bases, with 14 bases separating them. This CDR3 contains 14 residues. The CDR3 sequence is CAWSVGHPAYEQYV. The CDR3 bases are TGTGCCTGGAGCGTCGGACATCCGGCCTACGAGCAGTACGTC.

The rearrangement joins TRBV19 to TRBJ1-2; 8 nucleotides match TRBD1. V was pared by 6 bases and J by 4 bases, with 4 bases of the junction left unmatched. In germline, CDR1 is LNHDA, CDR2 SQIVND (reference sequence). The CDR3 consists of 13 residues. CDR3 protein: CASRQTGAYGYTF. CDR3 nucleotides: TGTGCCAGTAGACAGACAGGGGCCTATGGCTACACCTTC.

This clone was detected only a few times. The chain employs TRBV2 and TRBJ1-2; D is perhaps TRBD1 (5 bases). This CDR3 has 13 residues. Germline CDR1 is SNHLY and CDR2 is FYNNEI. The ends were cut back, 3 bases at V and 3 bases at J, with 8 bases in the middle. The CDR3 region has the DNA TGTGCCAGCAGTGATCGACAGTACTATGGCTACACCTTC. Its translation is CASSDRQYYGYTF.

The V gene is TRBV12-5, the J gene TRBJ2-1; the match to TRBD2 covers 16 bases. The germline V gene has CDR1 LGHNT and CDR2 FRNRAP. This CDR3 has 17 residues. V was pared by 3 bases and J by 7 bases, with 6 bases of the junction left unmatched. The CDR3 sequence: CASGFPGLAGGLNEQFF. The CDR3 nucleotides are TGTGCTAGTGGTTTCCCGGGACTAGCGGGGGGGTTAAATGAGCAGTTCTTC.

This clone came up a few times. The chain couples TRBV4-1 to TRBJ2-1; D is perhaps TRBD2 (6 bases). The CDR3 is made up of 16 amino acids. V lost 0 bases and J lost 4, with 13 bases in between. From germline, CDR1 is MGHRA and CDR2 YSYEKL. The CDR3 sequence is CASSQDPGVLYNEQFF. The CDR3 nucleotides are TGCGCCAGCAGCCAAGATCCGGGGGTTCTATACAATGAGCAGTTCTTC.

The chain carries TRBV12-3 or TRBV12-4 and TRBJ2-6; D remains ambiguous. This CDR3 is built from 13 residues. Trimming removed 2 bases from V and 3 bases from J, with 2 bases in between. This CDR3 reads CASSLNGANVLTF. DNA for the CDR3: TGTGCCAGCAGTTTAAATGGGGCCAACGTCCTGACTTTC.

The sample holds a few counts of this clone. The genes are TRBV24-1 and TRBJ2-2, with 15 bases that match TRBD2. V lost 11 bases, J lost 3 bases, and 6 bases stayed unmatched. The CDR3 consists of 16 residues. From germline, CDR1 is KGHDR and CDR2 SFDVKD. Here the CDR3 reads CAIGTSGGPDTGELFF. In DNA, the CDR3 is TGTGCCATAGGGACTAGCGGGGGGCCCGACACCGGGGAGCTGTTTTTT.

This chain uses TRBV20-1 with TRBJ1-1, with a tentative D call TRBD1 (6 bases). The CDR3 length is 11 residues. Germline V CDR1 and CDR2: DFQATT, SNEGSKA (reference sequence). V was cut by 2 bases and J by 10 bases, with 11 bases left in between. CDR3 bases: TGCAGTGCTAGATTTACAGGGCGAGCTTTCTTT. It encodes CSARFTGRAFF.

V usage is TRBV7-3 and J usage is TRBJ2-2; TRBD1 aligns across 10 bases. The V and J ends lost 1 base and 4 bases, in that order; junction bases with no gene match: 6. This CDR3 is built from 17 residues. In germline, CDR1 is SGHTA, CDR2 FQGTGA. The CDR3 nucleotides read TGTGCCAGCAGCTTAAACCGGGACAGGGGTTTCACCGGGGAGCTGTTTTTT. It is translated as CASSLNRDRGFTGELFF.

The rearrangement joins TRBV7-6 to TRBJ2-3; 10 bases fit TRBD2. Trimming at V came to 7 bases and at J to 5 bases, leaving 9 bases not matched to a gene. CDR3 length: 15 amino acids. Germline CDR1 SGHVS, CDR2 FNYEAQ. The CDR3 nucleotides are TGTGCCAGCACCGCTGGGACTAGCGATGTAGATACGCAGTATTTT. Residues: CASTAGTSDVDTQYF. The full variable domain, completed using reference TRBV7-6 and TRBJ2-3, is GAGVSQSPRYKVTKRGQDVALRCDPISGHVSLYWYRQALGQGPEFLTYFNYEAQQDKSGLPNDRFSAERPEGSISTLTIQRTEQRDSAMYRCASTAGTSDVDTQYFGPGTRLTVL.

The DNA of the CDR3 is TGTGCCAGCAACCGGGACAGGGGGATGAGGGTCCCTGAAGCTTTCTTT. Translated: CASNRDRGMRVPEAFF. The chain carries TRBV2 and TRBJ1-1; TRBD1 matches at 11 bases. The CDR3 is made up of 16 amino acids. Germline lookup yields CDR1 SNHLY and CDR2 FYNNEI. The ends lost 7 bases at V and 6 bases at J; junction bases unmatched: 13.

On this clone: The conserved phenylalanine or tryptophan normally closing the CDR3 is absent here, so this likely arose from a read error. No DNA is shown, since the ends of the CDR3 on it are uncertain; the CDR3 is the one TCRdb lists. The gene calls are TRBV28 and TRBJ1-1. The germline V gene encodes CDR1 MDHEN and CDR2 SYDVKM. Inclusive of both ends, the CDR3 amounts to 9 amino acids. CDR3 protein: CASSLLAMS.

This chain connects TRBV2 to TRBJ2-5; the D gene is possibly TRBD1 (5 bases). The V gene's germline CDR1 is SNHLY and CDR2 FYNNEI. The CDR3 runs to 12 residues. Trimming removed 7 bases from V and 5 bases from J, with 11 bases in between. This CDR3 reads CASTSGYETQYF. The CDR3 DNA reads TGTGCCAGCACGTCAGGGTACGAGACCCAGTACTTC.

The CDR3 sequence: CASRRLAGGYNEQFF. CDR3 nucleotides: TGTGCCAGCAGGCGACTAGCGGGGGGATACAATGAGCAGTTCTTC. V is TRBV2 and J is TRBJ2-1, with TRBD2 identical over 13 bases. Germline lookup yields CDR1 SNHLY and CDR2 FYNNEI. The V and J ends lost 6 bases and 4 bases, in that order; junction bases with no gene match: 3. The CDR3 runs to 15 residues.

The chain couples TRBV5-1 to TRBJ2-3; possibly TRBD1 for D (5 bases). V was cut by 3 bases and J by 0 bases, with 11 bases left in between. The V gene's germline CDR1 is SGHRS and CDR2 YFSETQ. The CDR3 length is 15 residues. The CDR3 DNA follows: TGCGCCAGCAGCTCAGGACAAGAAAGCACAGATACGCAGTATTTT. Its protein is CASSSGQESTDTQYF.

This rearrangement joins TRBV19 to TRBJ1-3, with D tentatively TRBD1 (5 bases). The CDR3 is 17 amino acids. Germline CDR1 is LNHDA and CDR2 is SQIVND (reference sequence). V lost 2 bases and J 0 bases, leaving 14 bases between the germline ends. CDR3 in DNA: TGTGCCAGTAGTATAATTCAAGGACATCGCTCTGGAAACACCATATATTTT. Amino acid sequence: CASSIIQGHRSGNTIYF.

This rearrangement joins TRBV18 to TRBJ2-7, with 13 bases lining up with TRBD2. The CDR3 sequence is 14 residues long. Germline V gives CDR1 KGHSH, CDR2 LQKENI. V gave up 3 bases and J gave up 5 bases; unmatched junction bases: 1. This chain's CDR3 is CASSPGTSGDEQYV. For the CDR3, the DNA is TGTGCCAGCTCACCCGGGACTAGCGGGGACGAGCAGTACGTC.